The 5 T cell receptor beta chains below come from one sample, sequenced in a study of beta chain features in type 1 diabetes. Of the isolated RNA, all was reverse transcribed, and so the sequenced material was expressed TCRB transcripts. Data came from immunoSEQ multiplex PCR; TCRdb stores just in-frame clones and leaves some out. The sample records almost 350,000 clones, 6.5% to 10% being singletons. Sequencing was performed on central memory CD4+ T cells from blood. The receptors stem from a woman aged 18-35 years in good health.

This chain uses TRBV29-1 with TRBJ1-1, with D possibly matching TRBD1 (6 bases). CDR3 length: 16 residues. V gave up 4 bases and J gave up 0 bases, with 18 bases separating them. From germline, CDR1 is SQVTM and CDR2 ANQGSEA. The CDR3 region has the DNA TGCAGCGTTGGACAGTACTGGGGGCGAATGAACACTGAAGCTTTCTTT. It is translated as CSVGQYWGRMNTEAFF. Looking up the rest from reference TRBV29-1 and TRBJ1-1 gives the full variable domain: SAVISQKPSRDICQRGTSLTIQCQVDSQVTMMFWYRQQPGQSLTLIATANQGSEATYESGFVIDKFPISRPNLTFSTLTVSNMSPEDSSIYLCSVGQYWGRMNTEAFFGQGTRLTVV.

With respect to this clone: A much larger clone sits a single nucleotide away, making a read error possible. Other DNA sequences in the same sample also yield this CDR3. The chain is built from TRBV28 and TRBJ1-2; D possibly corresponds to TRBD1 (6 bases). The CDR3 has 12 residues. Germline V gene data show CDR1 as MDHEN and CDR2 as SYDVKM. V was cut by 5 bases and J by 3 bases, with 7 bases left in between. CDR3 in amino acids: CASSTGYYGYTF. The CDR3 bases are TGTGCCAGCAGTACAGGGTACTATGGCTACACCTTC.

The table lists this clone with a few counts. The chain employs TRBV7-2 and TRBJ2-7; D is ambiguous. Per germline, CDR1 SGHTA and CDR2 FQGNSA. This CDR3 comprises 11 residues. The ends were cut back, 5 bases at V and 2 bases at J, with 4 bases in the middle. The chain's CDR3 is CASSVTYEQYF. The CDR3, as DNA: TGTGCCAGCAGCGTAACCTACGAGCAGTACTTC.

The chain uses TRBV4-3 and TRBJ2-6; D is perhaps TRBD2 (7 bases). This CDR3 comprises 17 residues. V lost 4 bases and J lost 3, with 16 bases in between. Germline V CDR1 and CDR2: LGHNA, YSLEER. Written as DNA, the CDR3 is TGCGCCAGCAGCCGCCAGGGGAGGGGATATGGGGCCAACGTCCTGACTTTC. Protein sequence: CASSRQGRGYGANVLTF.

This chain uses TRBV4-3 with TRBJ2-3; 7 nucleotides line up with TRBD2. Germline V CDR1 and CDR2: LGHNA, YSLEER. V was clipped by 0 bases and J by 5 bases; unmatched bases: 8. CDR3 length: 16 amino acids. CDR3 in amino acids: CASSQEPVTGGDTQYF. The CDR3 nucleotides are TGCGCCAGCAGCCAAGAGCCAGTCACGGGGGGAGATACGCAGTATTTT.